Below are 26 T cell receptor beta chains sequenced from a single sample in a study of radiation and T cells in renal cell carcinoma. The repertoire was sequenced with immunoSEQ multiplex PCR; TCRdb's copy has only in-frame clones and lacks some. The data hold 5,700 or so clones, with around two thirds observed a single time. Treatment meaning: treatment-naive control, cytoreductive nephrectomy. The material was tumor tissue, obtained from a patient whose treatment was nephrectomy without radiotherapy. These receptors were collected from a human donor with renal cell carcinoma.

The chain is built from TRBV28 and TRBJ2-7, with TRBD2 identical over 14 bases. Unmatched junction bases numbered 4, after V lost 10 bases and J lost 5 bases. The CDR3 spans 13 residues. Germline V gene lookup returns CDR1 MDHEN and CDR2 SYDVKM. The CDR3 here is CATGTSGRNEQYF. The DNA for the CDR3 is TGTGCCACCGGGACTAGCGGGAGAAACGAGCAGTACTTC.

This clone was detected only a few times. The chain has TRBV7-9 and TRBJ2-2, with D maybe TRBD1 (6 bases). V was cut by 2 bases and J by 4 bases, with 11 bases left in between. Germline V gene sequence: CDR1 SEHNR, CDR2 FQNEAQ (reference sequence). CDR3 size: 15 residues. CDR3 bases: TGTGCCAGCAGCTTAAGAGGACAGTCCACCGGGGAGCTGTTTTTT. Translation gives CASSLRGQSTGELFF.

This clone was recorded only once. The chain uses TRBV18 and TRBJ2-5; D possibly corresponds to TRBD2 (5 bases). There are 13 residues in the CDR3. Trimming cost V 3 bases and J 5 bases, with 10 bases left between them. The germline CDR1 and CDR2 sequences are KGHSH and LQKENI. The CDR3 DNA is TGTGCCAGCTCACCGACTATTTTGGAGACCCAGTACTTC. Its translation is CASSPTILETQYF.

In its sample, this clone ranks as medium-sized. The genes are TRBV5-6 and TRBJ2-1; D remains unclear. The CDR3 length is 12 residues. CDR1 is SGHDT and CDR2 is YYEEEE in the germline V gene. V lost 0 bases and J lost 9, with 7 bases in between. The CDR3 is CASSLDFGEQFF. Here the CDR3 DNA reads TGTGCCAGCAGCTTGGATTTTGGTGAGCAGTTCTTC. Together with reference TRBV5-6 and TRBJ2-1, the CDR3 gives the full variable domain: DAGVTQSPTHLIKTRGQQVTLRCSPKSGHDTVSWYQQALGQGPQFIFQYYEEEERQRGNFPDRFSGHQFPNYSSELNVNALLLGDSALYLCASSLDFGEQFFGPGTRLTVL.

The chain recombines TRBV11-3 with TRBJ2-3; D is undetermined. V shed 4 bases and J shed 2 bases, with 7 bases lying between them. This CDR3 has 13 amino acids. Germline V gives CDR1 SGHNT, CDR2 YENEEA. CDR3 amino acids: CASSSGFTDTQYF. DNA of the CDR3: TGTGCCAGCAGCTCGGGCTTCACAGATACGCAGTATTTT.

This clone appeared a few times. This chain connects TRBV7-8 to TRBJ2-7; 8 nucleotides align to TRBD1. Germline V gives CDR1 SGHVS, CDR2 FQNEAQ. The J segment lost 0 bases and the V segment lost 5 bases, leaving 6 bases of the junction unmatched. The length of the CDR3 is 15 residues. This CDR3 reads CASSPGQGPSYEQYF. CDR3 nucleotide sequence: TGTGCCAGCAGCCCCGGACAGGGACCCTCCTACGAGCAGTACTTC.

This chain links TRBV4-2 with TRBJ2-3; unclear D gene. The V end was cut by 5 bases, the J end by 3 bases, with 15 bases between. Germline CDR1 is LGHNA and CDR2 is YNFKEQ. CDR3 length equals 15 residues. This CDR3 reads CASSTTRWSTDTQYF. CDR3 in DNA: TGTGCCAGCAGCACAACCCGTTGGAGTACAGATACGCAGTATTTT.

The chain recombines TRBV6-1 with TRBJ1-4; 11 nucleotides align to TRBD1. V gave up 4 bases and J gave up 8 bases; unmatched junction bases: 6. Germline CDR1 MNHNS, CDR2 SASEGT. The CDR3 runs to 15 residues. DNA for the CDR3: TGTGCCAGCAGTGGGACAGGGGGCATCGGGGAAAAACTGTTTTTT. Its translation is CASSGTGGIGEKLFF.

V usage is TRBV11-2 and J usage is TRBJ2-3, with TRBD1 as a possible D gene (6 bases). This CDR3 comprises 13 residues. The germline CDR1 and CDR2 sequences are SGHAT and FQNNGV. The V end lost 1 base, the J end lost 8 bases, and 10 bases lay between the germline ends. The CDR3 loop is CASSLARGGTQYF. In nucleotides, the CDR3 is TGTGCCAGCAGCTTAGCCCGAGGGGGTACGCAGTATTTT.

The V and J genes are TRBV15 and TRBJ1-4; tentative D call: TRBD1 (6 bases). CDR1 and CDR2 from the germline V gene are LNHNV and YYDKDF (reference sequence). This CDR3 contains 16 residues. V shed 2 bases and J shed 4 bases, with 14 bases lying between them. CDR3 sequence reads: CATSRPMDRDNEKLFF. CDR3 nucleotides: TGTGCCACCAGCAGACCCATGGACAGAGATAATGAAAAACTGTTTTTT.

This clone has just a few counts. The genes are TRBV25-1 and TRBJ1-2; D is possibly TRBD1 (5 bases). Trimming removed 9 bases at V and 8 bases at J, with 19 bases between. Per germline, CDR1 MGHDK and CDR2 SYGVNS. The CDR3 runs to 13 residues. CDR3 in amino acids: CASTRGVGYGYTF. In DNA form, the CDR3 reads TGTGCCAGTACACGAGGGGTGGGTTACGGCTACACCTTC.

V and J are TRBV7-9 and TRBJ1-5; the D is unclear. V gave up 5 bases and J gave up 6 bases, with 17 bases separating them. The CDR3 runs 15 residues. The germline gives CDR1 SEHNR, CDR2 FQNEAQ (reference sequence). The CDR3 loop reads CASSTAGGSPQPQHF. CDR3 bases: TGTGCCAGCAGCACCGCCGGCGGTTCCCCTCAGCCCCAGCATTTT.

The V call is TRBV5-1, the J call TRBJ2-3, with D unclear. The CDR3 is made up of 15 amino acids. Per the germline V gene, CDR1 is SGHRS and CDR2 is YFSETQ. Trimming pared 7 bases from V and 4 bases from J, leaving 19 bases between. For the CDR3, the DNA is TGCGCCAGCCAGCTTGGATCCTCTCAACCAGATACGCAGTATTTT. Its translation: CASQLGSSQPDTQYF. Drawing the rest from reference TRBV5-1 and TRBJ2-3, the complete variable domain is KAGVTQTPRYLIKTRGQQVTLSCSPISGHRSVSWYQQTPGQGLQFLFEYFSETQRNKGNFPGRFSGRQFSNSRSEMNVSTLELGDSALYLCASQLGSSQPDTQYFGPGTRLTVL.

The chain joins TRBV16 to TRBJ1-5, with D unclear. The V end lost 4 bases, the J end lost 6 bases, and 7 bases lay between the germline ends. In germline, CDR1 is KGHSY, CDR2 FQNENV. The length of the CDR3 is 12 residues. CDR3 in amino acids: CASSPSVQPQHF. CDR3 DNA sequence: TGTGCCAGCAGCCCCTCCGTTCAGCCCCAGCATTTT. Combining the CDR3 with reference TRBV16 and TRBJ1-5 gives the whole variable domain GEEVAQTPKHLVRGEGQKAKLYCAPIKGHSYVFWYQQVLKNEFKFLISFQNENVFDETGMPKERFSAKCLPNSPCSLEIQATKLEDSAVYFCASSPSVQPQHFGDGTRLSIL.

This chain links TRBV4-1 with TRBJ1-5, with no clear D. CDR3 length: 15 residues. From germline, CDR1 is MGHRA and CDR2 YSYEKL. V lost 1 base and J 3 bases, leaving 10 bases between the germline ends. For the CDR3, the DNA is TGCGCCAGCAGCCAAGGGATCAGGTCCAATCAGCCCCAGCATTTT. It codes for CASSQGIRSNQPQHF.

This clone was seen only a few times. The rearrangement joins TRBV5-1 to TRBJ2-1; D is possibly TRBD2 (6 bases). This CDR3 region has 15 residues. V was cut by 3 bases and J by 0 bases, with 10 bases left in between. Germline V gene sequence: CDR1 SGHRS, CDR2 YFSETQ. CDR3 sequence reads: CASSSSEYSYNEQFF. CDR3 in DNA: TGCGCCAGCAGCTCTAGCGAATACTCCTACAATGAGCAGTTCTTC.

CDR3 DNA sequence: TGTGCCAGCAGTGGTAACACTGAAGCTTTCTTT. Its protein is CASSGNTEAFF. The V and J genes are TRBV6-1 and TRBJ1-1, with D uncertain. Germline-derived CDR1 and CDR2 are MNHNS and SASEGT. CDR3 size: 11 residues. V shed 4 bases and J shed 2 bases, with 2 bases lying between them.

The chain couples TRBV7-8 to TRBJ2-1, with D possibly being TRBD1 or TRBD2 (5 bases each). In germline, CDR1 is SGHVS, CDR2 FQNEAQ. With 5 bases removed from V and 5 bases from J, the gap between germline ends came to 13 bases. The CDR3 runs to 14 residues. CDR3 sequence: CASSHLGPDNEQFF. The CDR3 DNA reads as TGTGCCAGCAGCCATTTGGGACCGGACAATGAGCAGTTCTTC.

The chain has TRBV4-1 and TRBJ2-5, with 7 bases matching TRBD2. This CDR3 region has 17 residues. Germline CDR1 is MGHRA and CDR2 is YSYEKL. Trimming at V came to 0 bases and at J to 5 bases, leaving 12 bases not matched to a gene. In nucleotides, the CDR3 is TGCGCCAGCAGCCAAGACTCCGGACTAGTGGTAACGGAGACCCAGTACTTC. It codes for CASSQDSGLVVTETQYF.

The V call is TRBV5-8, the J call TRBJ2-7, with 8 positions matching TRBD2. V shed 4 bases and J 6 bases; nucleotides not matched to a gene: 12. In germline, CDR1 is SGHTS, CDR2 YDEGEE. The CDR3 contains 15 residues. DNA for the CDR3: TGTGCCAGCAGCCCGGGAGGGGGTCCCTTCGGCGAGCAGTACTTC. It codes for CASSPGGGPFGEQYF.

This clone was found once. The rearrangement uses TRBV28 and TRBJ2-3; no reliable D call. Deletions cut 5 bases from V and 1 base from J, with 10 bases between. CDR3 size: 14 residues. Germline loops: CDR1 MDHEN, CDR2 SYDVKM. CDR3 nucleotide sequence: TGTGCCAGCAGTACCGCGCAGGGCACAGATACGCAGTATTTT. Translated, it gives CASSTAQGTDTQYF.

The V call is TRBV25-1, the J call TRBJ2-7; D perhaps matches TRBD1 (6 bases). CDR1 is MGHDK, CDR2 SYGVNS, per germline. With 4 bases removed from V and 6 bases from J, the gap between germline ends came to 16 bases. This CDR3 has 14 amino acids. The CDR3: CASSVTTGSSEQYF. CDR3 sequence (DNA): TGTGCCAGCAGTGTTACTACAGGGTCCAGCGAGCAGTACTTC.

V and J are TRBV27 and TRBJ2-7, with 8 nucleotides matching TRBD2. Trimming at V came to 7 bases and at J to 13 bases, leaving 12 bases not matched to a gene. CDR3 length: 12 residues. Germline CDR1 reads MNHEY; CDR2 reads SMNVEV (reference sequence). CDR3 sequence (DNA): TGTGCCAGCACCTCTCGGGGGGGGGACTCTTACTTC. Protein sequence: CASTSRGGDSYF.

CDR3: CASSQDGRTTINEQFF. CDR3 nucleotide sequence: TGTGCCAGCAGCCAAGATGGCCGGACAACCATCAATGAGCAGTTCTTC. The rearrangement links TRBV4-2 to TRBJ2-1, with a possible D match to TRBD1 (5 bases). This CDR3 has 16 residues. Germline assignment: CDR1 LGHNA and CDR2 YNFKEQ. Trimming removed 0 bases from V and 6 bases from J, with 15 bases in between.

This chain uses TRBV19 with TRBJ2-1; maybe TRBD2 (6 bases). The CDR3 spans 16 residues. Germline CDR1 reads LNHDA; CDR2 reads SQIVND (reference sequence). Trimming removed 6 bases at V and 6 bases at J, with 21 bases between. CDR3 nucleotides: TGTGCCAGTAGCACAAGAGGGGACTGGCTTTCCAATGAGCAGTTCTTC. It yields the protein CASSTRGDWLSNEQFF.

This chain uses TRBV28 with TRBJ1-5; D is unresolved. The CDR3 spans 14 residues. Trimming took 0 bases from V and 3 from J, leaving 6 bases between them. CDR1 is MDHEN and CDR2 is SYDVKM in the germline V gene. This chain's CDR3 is CASSLWQFNQPQHF. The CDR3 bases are TGTGCCAGCAGTTTATGGCAATTCAATCAGCCCCAGCATTTT.